The 2 T cell receptor beta chains given below trace back to one sample, sequenced in a study of blood T cell repertoires in COVID-19. Assay: immunoSEQ multiplex PCR; the TCRdb copy retains only in-frame clones and omits some. The sample contains about 200,000 clones, about 84% of which appear only once. Sequencing input: peripheral blood. Receptors were obtained from a person aged 70 to 79 with COVID-19, enrolled during active disease.

The chain couples TRBV6-2 or TRBV6-3 to TRBJ2-3; 7 nucleotides agree with TRBD2. The CDR3 is made up of 15 amino acids. Germline CDR1 is MNHEY and CDR2 is SVGEGT. The ends lost 6 bases at V and 1 base at J; junction bases unmatched: 7. CDR3 residues: CASSPSGLRTDTQYF. The CDR3 DNA is TGTGCCAGCAGCCCTAGCGGCCTACGCACAGATACGCAGTATTTT.

The rearrangement links TRBV6-6 to TRBJ1-1; weak D call: TRBD1 (5 bases). The germline V gene has CDR1 MNHNY and CDR2 SVGAGI (reference sequence). Trimming removed 6 bases at V and 4 bases at J, with 18 bases between. The CDR3 extends over 15 amino acids. The CDR3 loop reads CASSNLGLGGTEAFF. The CDR3 DNA follows: TGTGCCAGCAGCAACCTGGGACTCGGTGGCACTGAAGCTTTCTTT.